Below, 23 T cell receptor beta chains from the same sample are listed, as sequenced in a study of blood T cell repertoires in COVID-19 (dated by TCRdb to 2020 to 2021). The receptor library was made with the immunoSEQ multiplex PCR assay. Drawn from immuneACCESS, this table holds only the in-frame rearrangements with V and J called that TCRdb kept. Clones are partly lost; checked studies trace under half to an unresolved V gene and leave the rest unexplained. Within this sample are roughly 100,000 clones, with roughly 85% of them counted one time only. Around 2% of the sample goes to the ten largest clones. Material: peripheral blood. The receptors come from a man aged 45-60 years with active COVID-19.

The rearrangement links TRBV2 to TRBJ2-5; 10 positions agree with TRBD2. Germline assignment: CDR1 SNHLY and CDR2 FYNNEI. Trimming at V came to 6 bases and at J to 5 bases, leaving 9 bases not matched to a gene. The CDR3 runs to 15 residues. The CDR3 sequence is CASSPLAGDQETQYF. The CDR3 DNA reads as TGTGCCAGCAGCCCCCTAGCGGGGGATCAGGAGACCCAGTACTTC.

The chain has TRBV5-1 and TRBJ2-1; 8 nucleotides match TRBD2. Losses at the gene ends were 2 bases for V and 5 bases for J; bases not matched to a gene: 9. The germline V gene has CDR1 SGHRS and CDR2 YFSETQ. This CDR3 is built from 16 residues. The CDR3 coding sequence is TGCGCCAGCAGCTTTAAAGCCTTGACTAGCGACAATGAGCAGTTCTTC. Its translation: CASSFKALTSDNEQFF.

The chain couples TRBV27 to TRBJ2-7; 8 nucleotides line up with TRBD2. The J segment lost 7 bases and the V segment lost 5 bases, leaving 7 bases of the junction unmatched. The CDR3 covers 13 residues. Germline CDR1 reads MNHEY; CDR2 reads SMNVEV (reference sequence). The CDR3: CASSNGGAGEQYF. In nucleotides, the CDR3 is TGTGCCAGCAGTAACGGGGGGGCGGGGGAGCAGTACTTC.

CDR3 nucleotide sequence: TGTGCCAGCAGCGTAGAGGAGGGGCCCACCTACGAGCAGTACTTC. Protein product: CASSVEEGPTYEQYF. The chain employs TRBV9 and TRBJ2-7; D might be TRBD2 (6 bases). The CDR3 totals 15 residues. Trimming cost V 0 bases and J 2 bases, with 12 bases left between them. Germline values: CDR1 SGDLS, CDR2 YYNGEE.

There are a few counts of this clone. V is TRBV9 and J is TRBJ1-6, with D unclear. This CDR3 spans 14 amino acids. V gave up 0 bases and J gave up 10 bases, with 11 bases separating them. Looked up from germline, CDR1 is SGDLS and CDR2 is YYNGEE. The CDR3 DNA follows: TGTGCCAGCAGCGTAGATCCAGCGAGCTCACCCCTCCACTTT. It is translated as CASSVDPASSPLHF.

The CDR3 loop reads CSVERQEAFF. The CDR3 bases are TGCAGCGTTGAACGACAAGAAGCTTTCTTT. The chain combines TRBV29-1 with TRBJ1-1; D not certain. Trimming shortened V by 2 bases and J by 8 bases, and 6 bases separated the two germline ends. Germline lookup yields CDR1 SQVTM and CDR2 ANQGSEA. The CDR3 loop spans 10 amino acids.

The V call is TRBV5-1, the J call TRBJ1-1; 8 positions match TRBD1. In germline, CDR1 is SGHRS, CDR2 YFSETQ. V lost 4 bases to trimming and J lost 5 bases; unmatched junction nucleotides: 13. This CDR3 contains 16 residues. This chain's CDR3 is CASSPLLGQGGTEAFF. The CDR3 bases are TGCGCCAGCAGCCCGCTCCTCGGACAGGGAGGGACTGAAGCTTTCTTT.

The CDR3 loop reads CASSLVLSGGPNEQFF. The CDR3 DNA is TGTGCCAGTAGTCTCGTTCTCAGCGGGGGCCCAAATGAGCAGTTCTTC. V and J are TRBV19 and TRBJ2-1, with 8 bases lining up with TRBD2. Germline V gene lookup returns CDR1 LNHDA and CDR2 SQIVND (reference sequence). J was trimmed by 7 bases and V by 5 bases; bases with no gene match: 13. This CDR3 region has 16 residues.

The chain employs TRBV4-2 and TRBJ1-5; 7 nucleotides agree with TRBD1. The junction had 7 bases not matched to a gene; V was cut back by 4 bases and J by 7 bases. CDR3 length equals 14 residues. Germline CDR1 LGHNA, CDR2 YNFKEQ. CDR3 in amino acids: CASSRRTGGQPQHF. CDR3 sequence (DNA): TGTGCCAGCAGCCGTCGGACAGGAGGACAGCCCCAGCATTTT.

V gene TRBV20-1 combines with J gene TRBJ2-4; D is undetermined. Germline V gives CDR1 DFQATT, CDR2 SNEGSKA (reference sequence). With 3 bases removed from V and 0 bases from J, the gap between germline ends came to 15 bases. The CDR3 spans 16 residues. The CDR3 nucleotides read TGCAGTGCTAGTTTCTCGCAGATTCTAGCCAAAAACATTCAGTACTTC. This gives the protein CSASFSQILAKNIQYF.

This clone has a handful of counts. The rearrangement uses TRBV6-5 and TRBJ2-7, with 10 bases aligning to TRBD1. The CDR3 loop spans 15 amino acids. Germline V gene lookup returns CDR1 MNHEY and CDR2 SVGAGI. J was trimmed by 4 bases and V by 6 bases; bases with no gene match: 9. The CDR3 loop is CASSGDRGKRYEQYF. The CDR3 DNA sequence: TGTGCCAGCAGCGGGGACAGGGGCAAAAGGTACGAGCAGTACTTC.

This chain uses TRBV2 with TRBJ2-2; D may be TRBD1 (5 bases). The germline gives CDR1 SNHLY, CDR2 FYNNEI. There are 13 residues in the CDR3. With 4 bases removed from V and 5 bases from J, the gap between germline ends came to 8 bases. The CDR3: CASSGTGTGELFF. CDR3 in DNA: TGTGCCAGCAGTGGCACAGGTACCGGGGAGCTGTTTTTT.

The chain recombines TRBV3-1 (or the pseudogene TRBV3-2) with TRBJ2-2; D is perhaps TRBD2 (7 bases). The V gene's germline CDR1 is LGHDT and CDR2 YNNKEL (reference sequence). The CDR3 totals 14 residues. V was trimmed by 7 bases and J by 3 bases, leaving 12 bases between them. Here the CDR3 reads CASNRGADTGELFF. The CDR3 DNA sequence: TGTGCCAGCAATCGGGGGGCGGACACCGGGGAGCTGTTTTTT.

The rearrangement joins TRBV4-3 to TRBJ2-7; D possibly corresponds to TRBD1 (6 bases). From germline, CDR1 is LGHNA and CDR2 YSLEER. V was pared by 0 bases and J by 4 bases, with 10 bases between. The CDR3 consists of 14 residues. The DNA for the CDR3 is TGCGCCAGCAGCCAAGATCTGGGGGCTTACGAGCAGTACTTC. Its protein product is CASSQDLGAYEQYF.

The CDR3 loop is CASSQDKGPAPGELFF. The CDR3 nucleotides are TGCGCCAGCAGCCAAGATAAGGGGCCAGCGCCCGGGGAGCTGTTTTTT. The chain has TRBV4-3 and TRBJ2-2, with a possible D match to TRBD1 (5 bases). CDR1 LGHNA and CDR2 YSLEER come from the germline V gene. Trimming took 0 bases from V and 6 from J, leaving 14 bases between them. This CDR3 has 16 amino acids.

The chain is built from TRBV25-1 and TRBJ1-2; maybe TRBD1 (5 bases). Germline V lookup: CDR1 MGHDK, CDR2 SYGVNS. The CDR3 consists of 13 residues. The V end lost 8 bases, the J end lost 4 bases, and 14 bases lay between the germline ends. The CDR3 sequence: CASAPGGSYGYTF. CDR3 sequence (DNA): TGTGCCAGCGCTCCGGGGGGTAGCTATGGCTACACCTTC.

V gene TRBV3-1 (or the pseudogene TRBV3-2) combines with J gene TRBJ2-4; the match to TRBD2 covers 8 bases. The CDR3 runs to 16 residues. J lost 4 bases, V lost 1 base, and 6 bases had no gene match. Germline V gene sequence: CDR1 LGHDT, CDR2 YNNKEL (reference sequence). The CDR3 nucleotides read TGTGCCAGCAGCCAAGCGGGTAGCGGGGTAAAAAACATTCAGTACTTC. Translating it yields CASSQAGSGVKNIQYF.

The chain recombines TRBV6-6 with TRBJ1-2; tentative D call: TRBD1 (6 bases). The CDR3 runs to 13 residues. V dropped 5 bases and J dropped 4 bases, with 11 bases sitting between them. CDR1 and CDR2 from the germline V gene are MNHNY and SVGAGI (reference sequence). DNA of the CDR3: TGTGCCAGCAGTATAGCGACAGGCTATGGCTACACCTTC. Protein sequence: CASSIATGYGYTF.

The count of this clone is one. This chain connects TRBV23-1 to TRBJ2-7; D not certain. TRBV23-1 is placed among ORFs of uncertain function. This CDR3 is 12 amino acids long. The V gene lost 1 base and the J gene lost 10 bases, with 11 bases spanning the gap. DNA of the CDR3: TGCGCCAGCAGTCAATTTTCAACCCTACAGTACTTC. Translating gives CASSQFSTLQYF.

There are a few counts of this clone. CDR3 sequence (DNA): TGTGCCAGTAGCACCGGGACAGGGTCCCAGCCCCAGCATTTT. Protein: CASSTGTGSQPQHF. The V gene is TRBV19, the J gene TRBJ1-5, with 9 bases aligning to TRBD1. Germline V lookup: CDR1 LNHDA, CDR2 SQIVND (reference sequence). The ends lost 6 bases at V and 7 bases at J; junction bases unmatched: 7. CDR3 size: 14 residues.

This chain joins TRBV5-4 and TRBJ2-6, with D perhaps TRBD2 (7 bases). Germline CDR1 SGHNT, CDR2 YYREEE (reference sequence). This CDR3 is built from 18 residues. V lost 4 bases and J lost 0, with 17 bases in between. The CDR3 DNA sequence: TGTGCCAGCAGCCCGAGGGCGGGGGCGCGCTCTGGGGCCAACGTCCTGACTTTC. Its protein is CASSPRAGARSGANVLTF.

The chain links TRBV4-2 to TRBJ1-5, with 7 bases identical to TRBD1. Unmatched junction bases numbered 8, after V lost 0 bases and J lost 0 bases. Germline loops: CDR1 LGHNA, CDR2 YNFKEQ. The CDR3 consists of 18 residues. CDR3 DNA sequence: TGTGCCAGCAGCCAAGATTTACAGGGGTCAACTAGCAATCAGCCCCAGCATTTT. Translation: CASSQDLQGSTSNQPQHF.

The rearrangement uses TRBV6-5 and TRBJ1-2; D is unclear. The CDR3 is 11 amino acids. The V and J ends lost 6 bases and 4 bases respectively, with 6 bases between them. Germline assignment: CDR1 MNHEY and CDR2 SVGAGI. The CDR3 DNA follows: TGTGCCAGCAGGACACTCTATGGCTACACCTTC. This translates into CASRTLYGYTF.